The 28 T cell receptor beta chains below come from one sample, sequenced in a study of cytomegalovirus exposure and HLA in healthy donors. With 60 Vbeta and 13 Jbeta primers, the PCR was carried out. Assay used: immunoSEQ multiplex PCR; TCRdb lists only in-frame clones, some missing. The sample consists of 180,000 or so clones, over 60% of them appearing once. Sequencing was performed on PBMCs. All receptors come from a man aged 18 to 30 in good health and CMV-seronegative.

The V gene is TRBV7-9, the J gene TRBJ1-1; D is ambiguous. The CDR3 sequence is 13 residues long. The V end was cut by 5 bases, the J end by 6 bases, with 13 bases between. Germline loops: CDR1 SEHNR, CDR2 FQNEAQ (reference sequence). CDR3 amino acids: CASSRSGLPEAFF. CDR3 DNA sequence: TGTGCCAGCAGCCGTAGCGGTCTCCCTGAAGCTTTCTTT. The full variable domain, rest sourced from reference TRBV7-9 and TRBJ1-1, is DTGVSQNPRHKITKRGQNVTFRCDPISEHNRLYWYRQTLGQGPEFLTYFQNEAQLEKSRLLSDRFSAERPKGSFSTLEIQRTEQGDSAMYLCASSRSGLPEAFFGQGTRLTVV.

The chain couples TRBV5-4 to TRBJ2-5; the match to TRBD1 covers 7 bases. The CDR3 sequence is 15 residues long. Germline CDR1 and CDR2: SGHNT and YYREEE (reference sequence). Losses at the gene ends were 0 bases for V and 4 bases for J; bases not matched to a gene: 6. This chain's CDR3 is CASSLGGAGGETQYF. For the CDR3, the DNA is TGTGCCAGCAGCTTGGGGGGTGCAGGGGGAGAGACCCAGTACTTC.

The gene calls are TRBV9 and TRBJ1-1, with TRBD1 identical over 7 bases. V gave up 3 bases and J gave up 6 bases; unmatched junction bases: 8. Germline CDR1 is SGDLS and CDR2 is YYNGEE. This CDR3 is 14 amino acids long. CDR3 residues: CASSAGDSWAEAFF. The CDR3 DNA reads as TGTGCCAGCAGCGCCGGGGACAGTTGGGCTGAAGCTTTCTTT.

J is TRBJ2-7 and V is TRBV10-3; no reliable D call. The V gene's germline CDR1 is ENHRY and CDR2 SYGVKD. The germline V and J ends were trimmed by 3 bases and 4 bases, with 10 bases remaining between them. The CDR3 has 13 amino acids. CDR3 bases: TGTGCCATCAGTGACCCGAACAATTACGAGCAGTACTTC. Amino acids: CAISDPNNYEQYF.

The chain is built from TRBV6-5 and TRBJ2-7; 11 positions match TRBD2. Germline V gene data show CDR1 as MNHEY and CDR2 as SVGAGI. This CDR3 has 15 residues. Trimming took 6 bases from V and 0 from J; bases not matched to a gene: 4. This chain's CDR3 is CASRRTSGSSYEQYF. The CDR3 nucleotides are TGTGCCAGCAGACGGACTAGCGGGTCCTCCTACGAGCAGTACTTC.

The chain uses TRBV12-5 and TRBJ2-2, with D maybe TRBD1 (6 bases). The CDR3 is 13 amino acids. Trimming cost V 1 base and J 13 bases, with 13 bases left between them. CDR1 is LGHNT and CDR2 is FRNRAP in the germline V gene. The chain's CDR3 is CASGLDRAGPLFF. The CDR3 DNA reads as TGTGCTAGTGGTTTGGACAGGGCCGGCCCGCTGTTTTTT.

J is TRBJ2-2 and V is TRBV7-6; D might be TRBD2 (6 bases). This CDR3 spans 15 amino acids. V gave up 11 bases and J gave up 4 bases, with 20 bases separating them. The germline V gene has CDR1 SGHVS and CDR2 FNYEAQ. The CDR3, as DNA: TGTGCCGGAGGGGCACTAGCCCAAAGCACCGGGGAGCTGTTTTTT. This sequence encodes CAGGALAQSTGELFF. Filled out from reference TRBV7-6 and TRBJ2-2, the complete variable domain reads GAGVSQSPRYKVTKRGQDVALRCDPISGHVSLYWYRQALGQGPEFLTYFNYEAQQDKSGLPNDRFSAERPEGSISTLTIQRTEQRDSAMYRCAGGALAQSTGELFFGEGSRLTVL.

This sequence joins TRBV4-1 and TRBJ2-6; TRBD2 is a possible D gene (5 bases). CDR1 MGHRA and CDR2 YSYEKL come from the germline V gene. CDR3 length: 17 amino acids. Trimming removed 0 bases from V and 5 bases from J, with 14 bases in between. CDR3 in DNA: TGCGCCAGCAGCCAAGAAGGGCGGACTCCTCGGGCCAACGTCCTGACTTTC. Amino acid sequence: CASSQEGRTPRANVLTF.

The J gene is TRBJ2-5, the V gene TRBV5-1, with 11 bases fitting TRBD2. CDR1 is SGHRS, CDR2 YFSETQ, per germline. The CDR3 has 16 amino acids. V dropped 0 bases and J dropped 5; count of bases not matched to a gene: 6. The CDR3 here is CASSLVSGGAKETQYF. The CDR3 region has the DNA TGCGCCAGCAGCTTGGTTAGCGGGGGGGCAAAGGAGACCCAGTACTTC.

The V call is TRBV25-1, the J call TRBJ2-3, with 12 positions matching TRBD2. The CDR3 extends over 15 amino acids. V shed 4 bases, J shed 5 bases, and the junction held 4 bases outside the gene matches. The germline V gene encodes CDR1 MGHDK and CDR2 SYGVNS. The CDR3, as DNA: TGTGCCAGCAGTGGACTAGCGGGGGTGATAGATACGCAGTATTTT. It translates to CASSGLAGVIDTQYF. Drawing the rest from reference TRBV25-1 and TRBJ2-3, the complete variable domain is EADIYQTPRYLVIGTGKKITLECSQTMGHDKMYWYQQDPGMELHLIHYSYGVNSTEKGDLSSESTVSRIRTEHFPLTLESARPSHTSQYLCASSGLAGVIDTQYFGPGTRLTVL.

V is TRBV7-2 and J is TRBJ2-5, with 10 bases identical to TRBD2. This CDR3 region has 16 residues. Germline V CDR1 and CDR2: SGHTA, FQGNSA. V shed 1 base, J shed 5 bases, and the junction held 7 bases outside the gene matches. As DNA, the CDR3 is TGTGCCAGCAGCTTAGTTGCTAGCGGGGGATGGGAGACCCAGTACTTC. This sequence encodes CASSLVASGGWETQYF.

This clone has just one count. This rearrangement joins TRBV5-5 to TRBJ1-5, with 8 bases lining up with TRBD1. This CDR3 is 18 amino acids long. The germline CDR1 and CDR2 sequences are SGHKS and YYEKEE (reference sequence). V lost 0 bases to trimming and J lost 1 base; unmatched junction nucleotides: 9. CDR3 amino acids: CASSLGAGGRDSNQPQHF. Written as DNA, the CDR3 is TGTGCCAGCAGCTTGGGTGCAGGGGGCCGAGACAGCAATCAGCCCCAGCATTTT.

The genes are TRBV27 and TRBJ1-5; 7 bases match TRBD1. Looked up from germline, CDR1 is MNHEY and CDR2 is SMNVEV (reference sequence). V lost 2 bases and J lost 2; bases outside the gene matches: 0. The CDR3 is made up of 14 amino acids. The CDR3 DNA follows: TGTGCCAGCAGTTTACAGGGGGGCAATCAGCCCCAGCATTTT. Its protein is CASSLQGGNQPQHF.

The rearrangement uses TRBV10-1 and TRBJ2-3, with TRBD2 matching 13 bases. From germline, CDR1 is WNHNN and CDR2 SYGVQD (reference sequence). V trimming: 3 bases; J trimming: 5 bases; junction bases outside the gene matches: 5. The CDR3 runs 16 residues. CDR3 sequence: CASSDRLAGGEDTQYF. Here the CDR3 DNA reads TGCGCCAGCAGTGATAGACTAGCGGGAGGTGAAGATACGCAGTATTTT.

The chain links TRBV30 to TRBJ2-7; no clear D gene. Looked up from germline, CDR1 is GTSNPN and CDR2 is SVGIG (reference sequence). V lost 0 bases, J lost 2 bases, and 17 bases lay in between. The CDR3 covers 16 residues. The CDR3 DNA is TGTGCCTGGAGTGTACCACGGGTAGCCCCCGCCTACGAGCAGTACTTC. The encoded protein is CAWSVPRVAPAYEQYF.

CDR3 residues: CASSSEDTSYEQYF. CDR3 coding DNA: TGCGCCAGCAGCTCGGAAGACACCTCCTACGAGCAGTACTTC. The chain has TRBV5-1 and TRBJ2-7; D remains ambiguous. CDR1 and CDR2 (germline): SGHRS, YFSETQ. V was shortened by 3 bases and J by 0 bases, with 10 bases between the two germline ends. This CDR3 is 14 amino acids long.

This chain links TRBV27 with TRBJ1-1, with a tentative D call TRBD1 (6 bases). V gave up 2 bases and J gave up 4 bases, with 11 bases separating them. The CDR3 is made up of 14 amino acids. Per germline, CDR1 MNHEY and CDR2 SMNVEV (reference sequence). CDR3 coding DNA: TGTGCCAGCAGTTTAAGCAGGGGAGTCACTGAAGCTTTCTTT. Its protein product is CASSLSRGVTEAFF.

To note about this clone: The sample holds other DNA sequences that translate to the same CDR3. The chain links TRBV5-1 to TRBJ1-6; D is perhaps TRBD1 (5 bases). Trimming shortened V by 3 bases and J by 9 bases, and 16 bases separated the two germline ends. The CDR3 runs to 15 residues. Germline CDR1 SGHRS, CDR2 YFSETQ. The CDR3 spells CASSWSGEASSPLHF. For the CDR3, the DNA is TGCGCCAGCAGCTGGTCGGGGGAAGCAAGTTCACCCCTCCACTTT.

V is TRBV6-5 and J is TRBJ2-5; D call uncertain. The germline V gene encodes CDR1 MNHEY and CDR2 SVGAGI. The V end lost 3 bases, the J end lost 3 bases, and 5 bases lay between the germline ends. This CDR3 comprises 12 residues. The CDR3 loop reads CASSYPKETQYF. Here the CDR3 DNA reads TGTGCCAGCAGTTATCCTAAAGAGACCCAGTACTTC.

The chain joins TRBV7-9 to TRBJ2-1; the D gene is possibly TRBD2 (6 bases). CDR3 size: 14 residues. The V and J ends lost 0 bases and 9 bases respectively, with 12 bases between them. Per germline, CDR1 SEHNR and CDR2 FQNEAQ (reference sequence). CDR3 loop: CASSLAGRRGEQFF. DNA of the CDR3: TGTGCCAGCAGCTTAGCGGGCCGGAGGGGTGAGCAGTTCTTC.

The CDR3 loop is CASTRAGNTIYF. The CDR3 coding sequence is TGTGCCAGTACTCGGGCTGGAAACACCATATATTTT. This chain links TRBV19 with TRBJ1-3; no clear D. V was trimmed by 7 bases and J by 2 bases, leaving 6 bases between them. This CDR3 is 12 amino acids long. The germline CDR1 and CDR2 sequences are LNHDA and SQIVND (reference sequence).

The rearrangement links TRBV27 to TRBJ2-7; 8 positions agree with TRBD1. Germline V lookup: CDR1 MNHEY, CDR2 SMNVEV (reference sequence). The CDR3 runs to 16 residues. V shed 1 base and J 5 bases; nucleotides not matched to a gene: 10. The CDR3 nucleotides read TGTGCCAGCAGTTTATACGTGGCGACAGGGGTTGACGAGCAGTACTTC. Encoded protein: CASSLYVATGVDEQYF.

The rearrangement joins TRBV28 to TRBJ1-2; D is perhaps TRBD1 (6 bases). The CDR3 loop spans 13 amino acids. Germline V lookup: CDR1 MDHEN, CDR2 SYDVKM. The V end lost 1 base, the J end lost 7 bases, and 10 bases lay between the germline ends. In DNA form, the CDR3 reads TGTGCCAGCAGTTTATTAGGGGGAGTTGGCTACACCTTC. Translated: CASSLLGGVGYTF.

The rearrangement links TRBV28 to TRBJ2-1; TRBD2 matches at 10 bases. This CDR3 is built from 13 residues. CDR1 MDHEN and CDR2 SYDVKM come from the germline V gene. Losses at the gene ends were 10 bases for V and 3 bases for J; bases not matched to a gene: 3. CDR3 loop: CATQRGGYNEQFF. Here the CDR3 DNA reads TGTGCCACTCAGCGGGGGGGCTACAATGAGCAGTTCTTC. Combining the CDR3 with reference TRBV28 and TRBJ2-1 gives the whole variable domain DVKVTQSSRYLVKRTGEKVFLECVQDMDHENMFWYRQDPGLGLRLIYFSYDVKMKEKGDIPEGYSVSREKKERFSLILESASTNQTSMYLCATQRGGYNEQFFGPGTRLTVL.

The chain has TRBV5-5 and TRBJ1-5, with a tentative D call TRBD1 (5 bases). CDR3 size: 14 residues. Germline V gene data show CDR1 as SGHKS and CDR2 as YYEKEE (reference sequence). V lost 1 base to trimming and J lost 5 bases, with 10 bases between them. As DNA, the CDR3 is TGTGCCAGCAGCTTGCTCACAGGTTATCAGCCCCAGCATTTT. This translates into CASSLLTGYQPQHF. Variable domain in full (rest from reference TRBV5-5 and TRBJ1-5): DAGVTQSPTHLIKTRGQQVTLRCSPISGHKSVSWYQQVLGQGPQFIFQYYEKEERGRGNFPDRFSARQFPNYSSELNVNALLLGDSALYLCASSLLTGYQPQHFGDGTRLSIL.

About this clone itself: Additional DNA sequences in this sample encode the identical CDR3. The gene calls are TRBV7-3 and TRBJ2-1; 8 nucleotides line up with TRBD2. V was pared by 5 bases and J by 0 bases, with 3 bases of the junction left unmatched. Germline values: CDR1 SGHTA, CDR2 FQGTGA. The CDR3 runs to 15 residues. This CDR3 is CASSVSGSSYNEQFF. CDR3 DNA: TGTGCCAGCAGCGTCAGCGGGAGCTCCTACAATGAGCAGTTCTTC.

About this clone: The identical CDR3 is also encoded by other nucleotide sequences in the sample. The chain has TRBV28 and TRBJ1-5; D call uncertain. This CDR3 comprises 11 residues. Germline assignment: CDR1 MDHEN and CDR2 SYDVKM. V lost 5 bases and J lost 5, with 4 bases in between. CDR3 protein: CASSPDQPQHF. The CDR3 region has the DNA TGTGCCAGCAGTCCGGATCAGCCCCAGCATTTT.

This clone has a handful of counts. V usage is TRBV5-1 and J usage is TRBJ2-5, with TRBD2 identical over 14 bases. There are 17 residues in the CDR3. With V trimmed by 4 bases and J by 4 bases, 9 bases remained unmatched. Germline lookup yields CDR1 SGHRS and CDR2 YFSETQ. CDR3 protein: CASSPGLAGGGPETQYF. CDR3 nucleotides: TGCGCCAGCAGCCCCGGACTAGCGGGAGGAGGGCCAGAGACCCAGTACTTC.